This T cell receptor beta chain appears in the sequencing data of a study of blood T cells in healthy people across ages (dated by TCRdb to between 2014 and 2017). Regarding the study in general: Template switching captured roughly one uniquely barcoded TCR beta cDNA molecule per two T cells in model experiments. Using the same blood draw, the study looked at two additional independent replicas of 1 million unique cDNA reads for two donors, one aged 18 to 30 and the other aged 80 or older. Donors of different ages were randomly distributed across sequencing lanes to avoid experimental bias. To track age-related changes in TCR beta repertoire diversity, the study relied on deep sequencing normalized with unique cDNA molecular identifiers. Donors were grouped into four age groups: young (average about 15 years), middle-aged (39), aged (62) and long-lived (approximately 82). Study-level results and caveats: Bulk unsorted PBMC profiling prevented conclusive comparison of naive and antigen-experienced compartments. Because donor CMV infection status was unknown, age-related changes in expanded clonotypes were potentially confounded. Estimates of total diversity from one million sequenced T cells were regarded as lower bounds and underestimates. The percentage of naive T cells measured by flow cytometry correlated strongly with observed TCR beta diversity. Observed TCR beta diversity per million T cells fell roughly linearly with age, and a significant reduction was already apparent by age around 44. Compared with the aged group, the long-lived group had more naive CD4+ T cells, fewer expanded clones and increased TCR diversity, suggesting age selection.

Libraries were built with 5' RACE. The listed sequencing device is Illumina HiSeq 2500. A second PCR of roughly 7 to 11 cycles was performed with a sample-barcoded 5' primer and a J-beta primer mix. A template-switch 5' adaptor carrying 12 random nucleotides introduced a unique molecular identifier onto each TCR beta cDNA molecule. Each sample yielded at least 3 million CDR3-containing paired-end reads. First-strand cDNA was synthesized from all RNA with the Mint cDNA synthesis kit, primed by a TRBC-specific oligonucleotide. After uracil-DNA glycosylase treatment, a first 18-cycle PCR used universal primers M1SS and BC2_uni_R on all cDNA. The published analysis was carried out like this. Each sample was normalized by randomly selecting 1 million high-quality reads, each carrying a distinct molecular identifier. Reads sharing molecular identifiers were discarded rather than binned into consensus sequences. MiTCR, set to a Q25 quality threshold and the strictest error-elimination algorithm, was used for CDR3 identification, clonotype clustering and error correction. A nonparametric unseen species model with Euler transformation was used to estimate a lower bound on total TCR beta diversity. TCRdb trimmed public reads at Q25 via fastp, called clones via MiXCR and kept in-frame beta chains. Identical CDR3 proteins give one entry, which carries the most common genes and DNA. The V and J calls, along with clone size, are taken from TCRdb and not from the paper's own processing. The sample has around 790,000 distinct CDR3 sequences on record, roughly 44% of them singletons. Nearly 20% of the sample belongs to the ten largest clones.

The donors were roughly 40 Caucasian individuals from Russia, aged 6 to 90 years, who were systemically healthy. Each donor gave around 9.8 milliliters of peripheral blood, collected into EDTA-treated Vacutainer tubes. Ficoll-Paque density-gradient centrifugation was used to isolate PBMCs, with at least 7 million per sample. Total RNA, at least 5.5 micrograms per sample, was extracted from PBMCs with Trizol reagent. The percentages of naive CD45RAhigh/CD27high T cells were determined by flow cytometry on a PBMC aliquot from every donor. This clonotype has just a few counts. Its antigen is still unknown. Within one base of it there is no much larger clone, and no base qualities were kept. From the germline V gene (reference sequence), CDR1 is LNHNV and CDR2 is YYDKDF. V trim: 5 bases; J trim: 10 bases; unmatched bases: 7. From cysteine to phenylalanine, the CDR3 is 14 amino acids long. The only DNA kept is the CDR3, 42 bases in frame from the first base.

This sequence uses TRBV15 and TRBJ1-6, and TRBD1 aligns with 8 junction nucleotides. Material: blood. The TCR sequence derives from a man aged 60 to 69 in good health. The bases read TGTGCCACCAGCCCGGACAGGGTATCGTCACCCCTCCACTTT. The resulting protein is CATSPDRVSSPLHF.